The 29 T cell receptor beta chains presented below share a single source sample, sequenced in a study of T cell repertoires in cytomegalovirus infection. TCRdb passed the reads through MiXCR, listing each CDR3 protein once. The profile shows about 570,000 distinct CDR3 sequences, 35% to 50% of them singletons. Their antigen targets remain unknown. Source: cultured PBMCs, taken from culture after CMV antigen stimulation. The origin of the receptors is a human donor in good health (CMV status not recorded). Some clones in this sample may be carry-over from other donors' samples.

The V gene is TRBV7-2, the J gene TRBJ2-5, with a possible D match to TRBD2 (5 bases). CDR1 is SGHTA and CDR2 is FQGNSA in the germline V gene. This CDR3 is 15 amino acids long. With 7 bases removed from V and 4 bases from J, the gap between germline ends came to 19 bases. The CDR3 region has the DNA TGTGCCAGCACCCTTAACTCAAGGGAGAGAGAGACCCAGTACTTC. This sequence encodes CASTLNSRERETQYF. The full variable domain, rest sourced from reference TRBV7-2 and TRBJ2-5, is GAGVSQSPSNKVTEKGKDVELRCDPISGHTALYWYRQSLGQGLEFLIYFQGNSAPDKSGLPSDRFSAERTGGSVSTLTIQRTQQEDSAVYLCASTLNSRERETQYFGPGTRLLVL.

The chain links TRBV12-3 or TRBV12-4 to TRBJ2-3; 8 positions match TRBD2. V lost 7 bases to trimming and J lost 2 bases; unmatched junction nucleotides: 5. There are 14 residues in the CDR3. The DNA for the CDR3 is TGTGCCAGCACCATAGCGGGGTACACAGATACGCAGTATTTT. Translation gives CASTIAGYTDTQYF.

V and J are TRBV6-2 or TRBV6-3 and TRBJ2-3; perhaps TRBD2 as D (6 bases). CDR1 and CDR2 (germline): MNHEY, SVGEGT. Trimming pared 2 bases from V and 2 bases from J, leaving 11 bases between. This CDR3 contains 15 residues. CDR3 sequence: CASSYKRRVTDTQYF. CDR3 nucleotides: TGTGCCAGCAGTTACAAAAGGAGGGTCACAGATACGCAGTATTTT.

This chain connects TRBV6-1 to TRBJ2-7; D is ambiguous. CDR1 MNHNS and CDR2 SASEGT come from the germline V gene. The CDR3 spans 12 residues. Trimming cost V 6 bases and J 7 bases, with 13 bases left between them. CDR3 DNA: TGTGCCAGCAGAGAGTCATCCGGGGAGCAGTACTTC. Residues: CASRESSGEQYF.

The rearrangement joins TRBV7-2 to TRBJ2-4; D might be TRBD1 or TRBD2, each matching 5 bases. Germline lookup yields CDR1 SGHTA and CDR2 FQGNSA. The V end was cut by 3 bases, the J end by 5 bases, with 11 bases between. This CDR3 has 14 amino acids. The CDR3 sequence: CASSFSGTENIQYF. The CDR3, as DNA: TGTGCCAGCAGCTTTTCCGGGACGGAAAACATTCAGTACTTC.

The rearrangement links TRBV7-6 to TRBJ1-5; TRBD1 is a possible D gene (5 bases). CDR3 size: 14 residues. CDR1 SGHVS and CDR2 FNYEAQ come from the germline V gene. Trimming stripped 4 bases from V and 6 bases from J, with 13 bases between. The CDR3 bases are TGTGCCAGCAGCTCCGACAGTTTTGGTCAGCCCCAGCATTTT. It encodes CASSSDSFGQPQHF.

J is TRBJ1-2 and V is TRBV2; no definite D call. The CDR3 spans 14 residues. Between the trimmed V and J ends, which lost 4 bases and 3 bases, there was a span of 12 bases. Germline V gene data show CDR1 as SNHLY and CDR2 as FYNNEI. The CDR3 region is CASSVGISDYGYTF. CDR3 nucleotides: TGTGCCAGCAGTGTTGGGATCTCTGACTATGGCTACACCTTC.

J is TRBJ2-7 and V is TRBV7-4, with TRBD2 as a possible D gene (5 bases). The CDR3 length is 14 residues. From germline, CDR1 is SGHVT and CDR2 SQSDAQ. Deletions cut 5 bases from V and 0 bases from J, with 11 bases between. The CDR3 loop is CASSAEGSSYEQYF. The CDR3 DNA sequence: TGTGCCAGCAGCGCCGAGGGCAGCTCCTACGAGCAGTACTTC.

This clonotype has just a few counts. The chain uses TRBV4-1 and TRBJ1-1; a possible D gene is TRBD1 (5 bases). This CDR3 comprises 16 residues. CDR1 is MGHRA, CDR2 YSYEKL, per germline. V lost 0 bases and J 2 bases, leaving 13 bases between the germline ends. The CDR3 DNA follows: TGCGCCAGCAGCCAAGATGGTTCAGGGTATAACACTGAAGCTTTCTTT. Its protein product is CASSQDGSGYNTEAFF.

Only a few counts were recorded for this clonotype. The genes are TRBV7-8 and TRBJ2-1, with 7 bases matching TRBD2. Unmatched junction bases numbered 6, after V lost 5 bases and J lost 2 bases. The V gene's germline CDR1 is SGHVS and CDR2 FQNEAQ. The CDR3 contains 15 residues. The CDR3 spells CASSRLAAAYNEQFF. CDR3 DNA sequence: TGTGCCAGCAGCCGCCTAGCGGCAGCCTACAATGAGCAGTTCTTC. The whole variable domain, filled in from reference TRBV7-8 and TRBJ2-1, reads GAGVSQSPRYKVAKRGQDVALRCDPISGHVSLFWYQQALGQGPEFLTYFQNEAQLDKSGLPSDRFFAERPEGSVSTLKIQRTQQEDSAVYLCASSRLAAAYNEQFFGPGTRLTVL.

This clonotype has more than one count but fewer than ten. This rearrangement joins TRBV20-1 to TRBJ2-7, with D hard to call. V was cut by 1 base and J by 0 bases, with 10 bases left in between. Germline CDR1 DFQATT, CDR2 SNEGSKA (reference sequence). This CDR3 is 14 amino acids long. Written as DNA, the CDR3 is TGCAGTGCTAGAGTGCGAGACAACTCCTACGAGCAGTACTTC. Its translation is CSARVRDNSYEQYF.

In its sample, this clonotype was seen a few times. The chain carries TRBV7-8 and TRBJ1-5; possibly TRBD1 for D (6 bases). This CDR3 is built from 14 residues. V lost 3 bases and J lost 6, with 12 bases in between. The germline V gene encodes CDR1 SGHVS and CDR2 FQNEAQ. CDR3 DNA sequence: TGTGCCAGCAGCTTGAGCAGGGGCGGTCAGCCCCAGCATTTT. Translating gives CASSLSRGGQPQHF.

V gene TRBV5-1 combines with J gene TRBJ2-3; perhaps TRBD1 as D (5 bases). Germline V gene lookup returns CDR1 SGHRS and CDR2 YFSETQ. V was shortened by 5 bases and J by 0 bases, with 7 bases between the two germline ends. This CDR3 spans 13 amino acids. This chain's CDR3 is CASRQGSTDTQYF. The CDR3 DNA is TGCGCCAGCAGGCAGGGTAGCACAGATACGCAGTATTTT.

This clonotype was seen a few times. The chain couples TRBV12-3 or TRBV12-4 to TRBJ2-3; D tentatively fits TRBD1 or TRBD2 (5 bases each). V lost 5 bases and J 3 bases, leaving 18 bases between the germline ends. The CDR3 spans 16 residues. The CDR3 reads CASSPRGPTGTDTQYF. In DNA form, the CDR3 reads TGTGCCAGCAGTCCGAGGGGACCGACGGGAACAGATACGCAGTATTTT.

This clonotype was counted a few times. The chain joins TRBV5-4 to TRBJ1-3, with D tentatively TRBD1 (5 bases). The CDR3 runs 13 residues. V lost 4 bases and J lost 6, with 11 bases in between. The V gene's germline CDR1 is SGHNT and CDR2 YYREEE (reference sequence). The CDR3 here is CASSAGTPNTIYF. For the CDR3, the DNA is TGTGCCAGCAGCGCAGGGACGCCAAACACCATATATTTT.

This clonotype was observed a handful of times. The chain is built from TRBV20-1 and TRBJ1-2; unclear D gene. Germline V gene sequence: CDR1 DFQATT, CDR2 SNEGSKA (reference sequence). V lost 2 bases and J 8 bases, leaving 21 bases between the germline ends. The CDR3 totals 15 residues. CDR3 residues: CSARSPGIPSGGYTF. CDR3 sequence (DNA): TGCAGTGCTAGATCTCCGGGTATACCCTCGGGCGGCTACACCTTC.

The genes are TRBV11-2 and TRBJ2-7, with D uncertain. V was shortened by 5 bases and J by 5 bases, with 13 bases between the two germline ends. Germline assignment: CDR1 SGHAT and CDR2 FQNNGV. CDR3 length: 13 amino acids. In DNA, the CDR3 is TGTGCCAGCAGCCCCTCTCCGACACACGAGCAGTACTTC. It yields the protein CASSPSPTHEQYF.

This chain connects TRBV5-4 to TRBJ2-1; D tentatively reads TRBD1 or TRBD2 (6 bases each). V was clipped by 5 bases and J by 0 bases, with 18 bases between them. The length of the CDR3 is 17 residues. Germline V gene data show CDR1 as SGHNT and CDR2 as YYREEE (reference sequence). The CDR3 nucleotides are TGTGCCAGCAGTTCTCGGACCAGGGGACTCTCCTACAATGAGCAGTTCTTC. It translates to CASSSRTRGLSYNEQFF.

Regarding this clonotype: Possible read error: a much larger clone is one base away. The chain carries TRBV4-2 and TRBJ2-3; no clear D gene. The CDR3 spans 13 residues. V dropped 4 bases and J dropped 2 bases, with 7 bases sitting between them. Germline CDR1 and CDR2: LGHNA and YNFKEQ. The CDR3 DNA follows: TGTGCCAGCAGCCGACCCACCACAGATACGCAGTATTTT. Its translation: CASSRPTTDTQYF.

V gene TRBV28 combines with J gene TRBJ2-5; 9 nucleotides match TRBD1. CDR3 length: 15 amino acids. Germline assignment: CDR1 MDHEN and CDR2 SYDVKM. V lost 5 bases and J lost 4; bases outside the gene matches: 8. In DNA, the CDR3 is TGTGCCAGCAGTCCAACACAGGGGGCAGTAGAGACCCAGTACTTC. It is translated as CASSPTQGAVETQYF.

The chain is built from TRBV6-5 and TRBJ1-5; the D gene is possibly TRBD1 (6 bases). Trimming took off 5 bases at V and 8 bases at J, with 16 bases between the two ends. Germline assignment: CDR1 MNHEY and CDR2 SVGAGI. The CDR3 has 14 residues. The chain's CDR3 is CASSQATGIEPQHF. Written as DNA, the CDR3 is TGTGCCAGCAGTCAAGCCACAGGGATCGAGCCCCAGCATTTT.

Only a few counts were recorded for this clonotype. The CDR3 DNA follows: TGTGCCAGCAGCCATTACCGGGACAGGGCGGATTCACCCCTCCACTTT. This gives the protein CASSHYRDRADSPLHF. The chain is built from TRBV7-2 and TRBJ1-6, with TRBD1 matching 9 bases. The CDR3 consists of 16 residues. The V gene end was trimmed by 5 bases and the J gene end by 8 bases; junction bases not matched to a gene: 10. Germline V lookup: CDR1 SGHTA, CDR2 FQGNSA.

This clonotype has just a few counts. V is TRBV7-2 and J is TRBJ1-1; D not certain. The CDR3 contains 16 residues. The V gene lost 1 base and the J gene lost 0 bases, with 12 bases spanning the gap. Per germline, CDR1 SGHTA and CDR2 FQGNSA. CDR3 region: CASSLVGRQLNTEAFF. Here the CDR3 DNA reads TGTGCCAGCAGCTTAGTAGGACGCCAACTGAACACTGAAGCTTTCTTT. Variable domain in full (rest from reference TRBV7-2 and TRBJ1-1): GAGVSQSPSNKVTEKGKDVELRCDPISGHTALYWYRQSLGQGLEFLIYFQGNSAPDKSGLPSDRFSAERTGGSVSTLTIQRTQQEDSAVYLCASSLVGRQLNTEAFFGQGTRLTVV.

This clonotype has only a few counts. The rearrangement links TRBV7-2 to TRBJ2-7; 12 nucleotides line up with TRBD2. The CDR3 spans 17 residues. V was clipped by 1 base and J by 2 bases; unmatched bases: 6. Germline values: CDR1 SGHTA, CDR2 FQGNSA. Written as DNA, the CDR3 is TGTGCCAGCAGCTTAGGGCTAGCGGGAGGGCTCACCTACGAGCAGTACTTC. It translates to CASSLGLAGGLTYEQYF.

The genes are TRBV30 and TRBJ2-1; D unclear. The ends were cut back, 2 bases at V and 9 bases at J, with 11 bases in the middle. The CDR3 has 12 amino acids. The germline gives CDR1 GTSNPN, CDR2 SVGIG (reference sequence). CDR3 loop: CAWSLVSGEQFF. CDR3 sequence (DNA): TGTGCCTGGAGTCTAGTATCGGGTGAGCAGTTCTTC. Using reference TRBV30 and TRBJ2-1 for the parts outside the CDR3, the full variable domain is SQTIHQWPATLVQPVGSPLSLECTVEGTSNPNLYWYRQAAGRGLQLLFYSVGIGQISSEVPQNLSASRPQDRQFILSSKKLLLSDSGFYLCAWSLVSGEQFFGPGTRLTVL.

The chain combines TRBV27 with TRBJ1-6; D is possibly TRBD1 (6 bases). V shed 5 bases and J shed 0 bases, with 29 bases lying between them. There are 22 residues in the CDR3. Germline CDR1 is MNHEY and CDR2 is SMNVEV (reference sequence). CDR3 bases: TGTGCCAGCAGTCCACTATGGGCCCGGGACATACGGTCGAGCTCCTATAATTCACCCCTCCACTTT. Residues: CASSPLWARDIRSSSYNSPLHF.

In DNA, the CDR3 is TGCGCCAGCAGCCAAGGAGACCAAGGGATATATAATTCACCCCTCCACTTT. Translated, it gives CASSQGDQGIYNSPLHF. The chain has TRBV4-1 and TRBJ1-6; D is ambiguous. Between the trimmed V and J ends, which lost 1 base and 4 bases, there was a span of 14 bases. There are 17 residues in the CDR3. CDR1 is MGHRA, CDR2 YSYEKL, per germline.

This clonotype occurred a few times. As DNA, the CDR3 is TGTGCCAGCAGCCTGGAAGGACTAGCGGAATACGAGCAGTACTTC. It yields the protein CASSLEGLAEYEQYF. J is TRBJ2-7 and V is TRBV5-3; the match to TRBD2 covers 10 bases. TRBV5-3 is marked as an open reading frame, function uncertain. J was trimmed by 4 bases and V by 8 bases; bases with no gene match: 12. The CDR3 loop spans 15 amino acids.

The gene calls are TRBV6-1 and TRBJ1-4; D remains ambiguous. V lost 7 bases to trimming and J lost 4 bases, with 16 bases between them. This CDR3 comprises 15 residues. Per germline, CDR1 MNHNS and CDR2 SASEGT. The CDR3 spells CASTPEGLFNEKLFF. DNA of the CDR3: TGTGCCAGCACCCCCGAAGGGCTCTTTAATGAAAAACTGTTTTTT.